This T cell receptor beta chain emerged from a study of blood T cell repertoires in COVID-19. Whole-study context: T cells, B-cell-depleted T cells, or PBMCs supplied cDNA or gDNA.

Cohorts were determined from participant-reported clinical history. Per the original data handling: Nucleated cell counts were estimated from reference gene primer amplification. Libraries were prepared by immunoSEQ multiplex PCR; TCRdb keeps only in-frame clonotypes and omits some of them. For V, J and clone size, that table is used; D and trimming come from the DNA. The table lists about 220,000 clones, almost 90% of them singletons, with 14% to 15% in the top ten. Germline V gives CDR1 LNHDA, CDR2 SQIVND (reference sequence). This CDR3 has 18 amino acids. Trimming pared 7 bases from V and 4 bases from J, leaving 26 bases between.

The clonotype comes from a woman aged 45-59 years with acute COVID-19. Input material: PBMCs or T cells enriched from blood (not recorded which). The chain has TRBV19 and TRBJ1-5; TRBD1 is a possible D gene (5 bases). CDR3 loop: CASTLRGVGGPRNQPQHF. DNA of the CDR3: TGTGCCAGTACCCTTCGGGGGGTAGGAGGTCCTAGGAATCAGCCCCAGCATTTT.